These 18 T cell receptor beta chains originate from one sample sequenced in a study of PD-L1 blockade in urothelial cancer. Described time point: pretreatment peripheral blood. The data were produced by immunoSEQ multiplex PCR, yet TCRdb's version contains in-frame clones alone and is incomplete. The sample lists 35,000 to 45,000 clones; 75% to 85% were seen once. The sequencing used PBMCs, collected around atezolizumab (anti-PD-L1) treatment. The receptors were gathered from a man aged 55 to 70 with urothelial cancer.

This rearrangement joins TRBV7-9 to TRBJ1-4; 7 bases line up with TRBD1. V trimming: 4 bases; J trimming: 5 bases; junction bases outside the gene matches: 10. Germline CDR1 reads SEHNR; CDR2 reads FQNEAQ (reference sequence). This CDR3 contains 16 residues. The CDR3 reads CASSYPWDSQNEKLFF. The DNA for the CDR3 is TGTGCCAGCAGCTACCCTTGGGACAGTCAGAATGAAAAACTGTTTTTT.

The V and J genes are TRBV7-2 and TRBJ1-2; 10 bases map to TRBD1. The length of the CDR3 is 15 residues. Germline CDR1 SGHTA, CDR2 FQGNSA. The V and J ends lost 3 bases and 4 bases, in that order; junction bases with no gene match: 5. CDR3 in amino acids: CASSFDRGLSYGYTF. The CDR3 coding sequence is TGTGCCAGCAGCTTCGACAGGGGGCTTAGCTATGGCTACACCTTC.

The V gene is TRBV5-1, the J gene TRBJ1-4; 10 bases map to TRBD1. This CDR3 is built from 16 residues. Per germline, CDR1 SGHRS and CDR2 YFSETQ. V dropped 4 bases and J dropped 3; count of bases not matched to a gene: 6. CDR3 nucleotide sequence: TGCGCCAGCAGCGTCGGGACAGGGGTTCCTAATGAAAAACTGTTTTTT. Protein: CASSVGTGVPNEKLFF.

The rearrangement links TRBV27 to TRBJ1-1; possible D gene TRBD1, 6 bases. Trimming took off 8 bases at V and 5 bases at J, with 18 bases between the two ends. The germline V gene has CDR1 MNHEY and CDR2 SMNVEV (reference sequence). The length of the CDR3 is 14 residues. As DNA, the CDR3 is TGTGCCAGCCGAACCGTGGGGGCTGGGACTGAAGCTTTCTTT. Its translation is CASRTVGAGTEAFF.

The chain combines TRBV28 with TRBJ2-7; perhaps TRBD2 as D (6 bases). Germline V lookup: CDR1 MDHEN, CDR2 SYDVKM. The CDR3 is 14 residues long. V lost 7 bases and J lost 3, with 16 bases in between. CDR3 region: CASTSGTAGYEQYF. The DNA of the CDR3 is TGTGCCAGCACCTCCGGGACTGCGGGCTACGAGCAGTACTTC.

The CDR3 sequence: CASRLEGISSTEAFF. The CDR3 DNA is TGTGCCAGCAGGCTGGAGGGGATTTCTAGCACTGAAGCTTTCTTT. J is TRBJ1-1 and V is TRBV2; D is perhaps TRBD1 (5 bases). V dropped 6 bases and J dropped 4 bases, with 18 bases sitting between them. Looked up from germline, CDR1 is SNHLY and CDR2 is FYNNEI. CDR3 length: 15 amino acids.

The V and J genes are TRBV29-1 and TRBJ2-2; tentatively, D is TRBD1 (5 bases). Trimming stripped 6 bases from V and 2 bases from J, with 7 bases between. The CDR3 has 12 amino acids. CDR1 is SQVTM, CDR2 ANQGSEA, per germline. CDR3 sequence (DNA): TGCAGCGTGGGGCAAAACACCGGGGAGCTGTTTTTT. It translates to CSVGQNTGELFF.

CDR3 sequence reads: CASSPRGDPNTGELFF. The CDR3 nucleotides are TGTGCCAGCAGCCCCAGGGGGGACCCTAACACCGGGGAGCTGTTTTTT. The chain employs TRBV28 and TRBJ2-2; possible D gene TRBD1, 7 bases. In germline, CDR1 is MDHEN, CDR2 SYDVKM. The CDR3 runs 16 residues. V was trimmed by 6 bases and J by 2 bases, leaving 16 bases between them.

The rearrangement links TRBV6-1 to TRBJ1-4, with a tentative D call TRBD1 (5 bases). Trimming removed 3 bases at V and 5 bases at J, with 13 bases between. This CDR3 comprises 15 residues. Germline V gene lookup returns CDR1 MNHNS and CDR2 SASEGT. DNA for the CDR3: TGTGCCAGCAGTGATATGACAGCCTCCAATGAAAAACTGTTTTTT. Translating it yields CASSDMTASNEKLFF.

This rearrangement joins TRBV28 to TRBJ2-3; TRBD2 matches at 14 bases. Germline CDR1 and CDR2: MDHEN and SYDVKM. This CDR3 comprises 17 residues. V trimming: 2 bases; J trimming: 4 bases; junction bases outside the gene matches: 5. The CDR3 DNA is TGTGCCAGCAGTTTAAGGACTAGCGGGGGGAGTCCAGATACGCAGTATTTT. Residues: CASSLRTSGGSPDTQYF.

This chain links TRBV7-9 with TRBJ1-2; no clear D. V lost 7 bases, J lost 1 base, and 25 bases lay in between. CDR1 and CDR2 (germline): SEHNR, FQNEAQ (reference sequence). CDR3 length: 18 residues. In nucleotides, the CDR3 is TGTGCCAGCAATCTTTTCCCAATCCCGGTTCCTTTTAACTATGGCTACACCTTC. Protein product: CASNLFPIPVPFNYGYTF.

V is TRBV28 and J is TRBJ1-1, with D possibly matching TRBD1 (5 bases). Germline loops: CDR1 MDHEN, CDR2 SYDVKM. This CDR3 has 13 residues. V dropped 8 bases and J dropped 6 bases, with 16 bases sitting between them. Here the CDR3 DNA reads TGTGCCAGCGGATGGTGGGGGAGGTCTGAAGCTTTCTTT. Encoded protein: CASGWWGRSEAFF.

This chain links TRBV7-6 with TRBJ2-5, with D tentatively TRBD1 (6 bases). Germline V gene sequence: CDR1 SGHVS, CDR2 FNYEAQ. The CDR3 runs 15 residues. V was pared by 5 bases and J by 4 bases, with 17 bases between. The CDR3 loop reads CASSAPRGSRETQYF. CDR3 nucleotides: TGTGCCAGCAGCGCCCCCAGGGGTTCAAGAGAGACCCAGTACTTC.

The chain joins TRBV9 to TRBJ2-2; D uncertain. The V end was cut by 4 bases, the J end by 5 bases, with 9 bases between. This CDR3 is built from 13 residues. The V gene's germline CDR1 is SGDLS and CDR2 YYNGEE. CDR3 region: CASSPQLTGELFF. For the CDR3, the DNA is TGTGCCAGCAGCCCCCAGTTGACCGGGGAGCTGTTTTTT.

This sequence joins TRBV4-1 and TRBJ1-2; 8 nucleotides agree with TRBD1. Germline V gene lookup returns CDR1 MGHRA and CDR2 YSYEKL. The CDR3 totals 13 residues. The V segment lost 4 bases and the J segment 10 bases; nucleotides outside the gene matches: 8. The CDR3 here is CASSPSYRGDYTF. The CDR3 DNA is TGCGCCAGCAGCCCATCGTACAGGGGGGACTACACCTTC.

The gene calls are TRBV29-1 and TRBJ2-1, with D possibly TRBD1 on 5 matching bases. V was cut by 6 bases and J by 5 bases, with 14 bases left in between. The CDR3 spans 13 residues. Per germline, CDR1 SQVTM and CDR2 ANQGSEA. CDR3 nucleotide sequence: TGCAGCGTCCCCTCCGACAGAAACAATGAGCAGTTCTTC. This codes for CSVPSDRNNEQFF.

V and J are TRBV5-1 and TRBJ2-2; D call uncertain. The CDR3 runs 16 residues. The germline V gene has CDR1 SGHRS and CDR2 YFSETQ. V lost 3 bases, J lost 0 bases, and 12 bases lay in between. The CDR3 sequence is CASSYQRASNTGELFF. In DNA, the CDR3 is TGCGCCAGCAGCTACCAACGCGCGTCGAACACCGGGGAGCTGTTTTTT.

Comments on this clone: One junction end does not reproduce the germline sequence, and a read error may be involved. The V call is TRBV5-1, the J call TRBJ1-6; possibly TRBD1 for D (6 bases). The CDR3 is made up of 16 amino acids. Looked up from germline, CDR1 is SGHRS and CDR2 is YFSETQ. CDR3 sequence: CASTLYGQTYNSPLHF. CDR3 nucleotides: TGCGCCAGCACCTTGTATGGACAGACTTATAATTCACCCCTCCACTTT.